This T cell receptor beta chain appears in the sequencing data of a study of T cells in Graves' hyperthyroidism and ophthalmopathy. Overall study findings and caveats: Separation of ophthalmopathy from stable hyperthyroidism was achieved by a 13 V-J model. Before onset, by a median of around six months, the model predicted ophthalmopathy. In the blood, most expanded thyroid clonotypes above 0.001 appeared as well.

The investigators amplified TCR beta CDR3 regions from RNA transcripts. The HTBI set primed first-round TCR CDR3 RT-PCR. TCRdb independently ran MiXCR on the multiplex PCR reads; one entry per CDR3 protein. The sample gives approximately 430,000 distinct CDR3 sequences, roughly 14% of which show up once; less than 15% is in the top ten. The junction had 13 bases not matched to a gene; V was cut back by 2 bases and J by 4 bases. The CDR3 totals 17 residues. Germline loops: CDR1 MDHEN, CDR2 SYDVKM. A word on this clonotype: The antigen remains unidentified.

Pregnant or lactating patients were excluded, as were those with uncontrolled infection or other autoimmune disease. This TCR came from a young man with Graves' ophthalmopathy. The chain joins TRBV28 to TRBJ2-5; 7 bases align to TRBD2. Sequencing was carried out using blood. In DNA form, the CDR3 reads TGTGCCAGCAGTTTAATTGTGTCGGGAGGTGGGGTAGAGACCCAGTACTTC. The encoded protein is CASSLIVSGGGVETQYF.